The clone carrying this T cell receptor (beta chain) was picked up one time. Antigen unknown. The data stem from a study of cytomegalovirus exposure and HLA in healthy donors. Findings and caveats of the study: CMV serostatus alone was available as immune exposure information.

Researchers ran the PCR with 60 Vbeta and 13 Jbeta primers. Method: immunoSEQ multiplex PCR; TCRdb's copy keeps in-frame clones and lacks some. Of 150,000 to 250,000 clones listed, 70% to 90% were seen once; the top ten hold around 2.3%. The CDR3 is 15 amino acids. With V trimmed by 3 bases and J by 5 bases, 5 bases remained unmatched. Germline-derived CDR1 and CDR2 are MNHEY and SMNVEV (reference sequence). The sample comprised PBMCs. The sequence came from a woman aged 45-65 years in good health and CMV-seronegative. The chain couples TRBV27 to TRBJ2-1, with 9 bases lining up with TRBD2. The CDR3 coding sequence is TGTGCCAGCAGTTTGGTCCTAGCGGGACACAATGAGCAGTTCTTC. Translating it yields CASSLVLAGHNEQFF.